These 5 T cell receptor beta chains were sequenced from one sample in a study of regulatory T cells in long-lasting Graves disease. According to the study, TCR beta libraries were built with iRepertoire HTBI primers and CDR3-region Arm-PCR. TCRdb reprocessed the multiplex PCR reads with MiXCR, giving one entry per CDR3 protein. The sample shows about half a million distinct CDR3 sequences, about 12% of them seen only once. Time point meaning: newly diagnosed GD, antithyroid drugs for less than 3 months. Researchers made the TCR library from RNA that was extracted from PBMCs. In addition, the sample was reused for a study of T cells in Graves' hyperthyroidism and ophthalmopathy.

The sample here was peripheral blood mononuclear cells (PBMCs), taken at new diagnosis, from a patient treated with antithyroid drugs. Source of these receptors: a woman in her 30s with Graves disease.

There are a few counts of this clonotype. The chain has TRBV13 and TRBJ2-1, with TRBD2 as a possible D gene (6 bases). CDR1 and CDR2 from the germline V gene are PRHDT and FYEKMQ (reference sequence). Trimming took off 3 bases at V and 2 bases at J, with 11 bases between the two ends. There are 15 residues in the CDR3. For the CDR3, the DNA is TGTGCCAGCAGCTTCGGTAGCGGACCCTACAATGAGCAGTTCTTC. Translating it yields CASSFGSGPYNEQFF.

This clonotype came up many times. The V and J genes are TRBV28 and TRBJ2-5, with a possible D match to TRBD2 (7 bases). Trimming shortened V by 5 bases and J by 5 bases, and 21 bases separated the two germline ends. The V gene's germline CDR1 is MDHEN and CDR2 SYDVKM. This CDR3 contains 16 residues. In DNA, the CDR3 is TGTGCCAGCAGTCCCCTAGGGGGGCTAGCGGTGGAGACCCAGTACTTC. Its protein is CASSPLGGLAVETQYF.

This clonotype was detected many times. The chain uses TRBV29-1 and TRBJ2-1; tentative D call: TRBD2 (9 bases). The CDR3 extends over 18 amino acids. CDR1 and CDR2 from the germline V gene are SQVTM and ANQGSEA. With 7 bases removed from V and 2 bases from J, the gap between germline ends came to 27 bases. The CDR3 protein is CSGQGRKIAGDTYNEQFF. CDR3 DNA sequence: TGCAGCGGACAGGGGAGAAAAATAGCGGGAGACACCTACAATGAGCAGTTCTTC.

This clonotype showed up many times. The V gene is TRBV2, the J gene TRBJ1-4, with a possible D match to TRBD1 (6 bases). Germline values: CDR1 SNHLY, CDR2 FYNNEI. This CDR3 region has 13 residues. Trimming removed 7 bases from V and 4 bases from J, with 10 bases in between. The CDR3 is CASTGQFNEKLFF. The CDR3 DNA reads TGTGCCAGCACCGGACAGTTTAATGAAAAACTGTTTTTT.

This clonotype was found a few times. CDR3 coding DNA: TGTGCCCTGTTCAACCCTGACAGGCCCGACAATGAGCAGTTCTTC. Amino acid sequence: CALFNPDRPDNEQFF. The rearrangement joins TRBV24-1 to TRBJ2-1; maybe TRBD1 (6 bases). In germline, CDR1 is KGHDR, CDR2 SFDVKD. CDR3 length: 15 amino acids. Trimming removed 12 bases at V and 5 bases at J, with 22 bases between.